This TCR beta chain was sequenced for a study of neurological immune-mediated disorders. Notes on the study in general: Healthy controls had more TCR clonal expansion than multiple sclerosis, which showed the least, whereas HTLV-1-associated myelopathy showed the most.

The sample holds many counts of this clonotype. What it recognizes is unknown. With 10-nucleotide random UMIs included, cDNA was synthesized by 5'RACE. Every sequencing run gave over 190 million TCR-beta sequences, taken from 15-18 subjects. TCRdb ran MiXCR on the 5' RACE reads and lists one entry per CDR3 protein. The data hold 59,000 or so distinct CDR3 sequences, with roughly 12% observed a single time. The sequencing sample was made of PBMCs. The receptor comes from a woman between 55 and 75 years old with HTLV-1-associated myelopathy (HAM/TSP).

The CDR3 bases are TGCGCCAGCAGCTTGTTAGCAGGGGGGAATTCACCCCTCCACTTT. The encoded protein is CASSLLAGGNSPLHF. This sequence joins TRBV5-1 and TRBJ1-6, with TRBD1 matching over 7 bases. The CDR3 spans 15 residues. CDR1 and CDR2 from the germline V gene are SGHRS and YFSETQ. Trimming at V came to 1 base and at J to 7 bases, leaving 5 bases not matched to a gene.